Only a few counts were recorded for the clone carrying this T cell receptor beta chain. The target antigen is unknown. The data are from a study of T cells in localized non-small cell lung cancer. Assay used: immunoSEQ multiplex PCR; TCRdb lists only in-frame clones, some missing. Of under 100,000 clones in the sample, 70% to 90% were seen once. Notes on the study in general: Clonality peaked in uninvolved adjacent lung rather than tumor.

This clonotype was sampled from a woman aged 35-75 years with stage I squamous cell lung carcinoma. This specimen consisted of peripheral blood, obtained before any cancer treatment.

The CDR3 loop reads CASFKGTGSFNYGYTF. CDR3 DNA sequence: TGTGCCAGTTTTAAAGGGACAGGATCCTTCAACTATGGCTACACCTTC. The V call is TRBV19, the J call TRBJ1-2; 8 bases align to TRBD1. V lost 8 bases and J lost 2; bases outside the gene matches: 13. CDR3 length equals 16 residues. The V gene's germline CDR1 is LNHDA and CDR2 SQIVND (reference sequence).